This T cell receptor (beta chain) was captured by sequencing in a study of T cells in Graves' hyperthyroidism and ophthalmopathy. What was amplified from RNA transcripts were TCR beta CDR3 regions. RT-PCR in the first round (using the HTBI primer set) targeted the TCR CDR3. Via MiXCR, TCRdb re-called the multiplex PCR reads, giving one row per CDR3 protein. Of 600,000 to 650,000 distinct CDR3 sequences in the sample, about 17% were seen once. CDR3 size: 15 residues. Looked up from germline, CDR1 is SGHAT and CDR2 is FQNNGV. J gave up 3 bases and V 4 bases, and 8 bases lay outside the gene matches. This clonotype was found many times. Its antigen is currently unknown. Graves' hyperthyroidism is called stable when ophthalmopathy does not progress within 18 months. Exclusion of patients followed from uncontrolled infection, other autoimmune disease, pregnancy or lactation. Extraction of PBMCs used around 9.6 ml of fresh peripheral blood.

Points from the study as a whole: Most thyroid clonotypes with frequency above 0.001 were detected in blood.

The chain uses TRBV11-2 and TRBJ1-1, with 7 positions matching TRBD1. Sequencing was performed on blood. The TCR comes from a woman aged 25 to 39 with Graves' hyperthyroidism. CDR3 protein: CASSYQRQGYTEAFF. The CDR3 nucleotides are TGTGCCAGCAGCTACCAGAGACAGGGATACACTGAAGCTTTCTTT.